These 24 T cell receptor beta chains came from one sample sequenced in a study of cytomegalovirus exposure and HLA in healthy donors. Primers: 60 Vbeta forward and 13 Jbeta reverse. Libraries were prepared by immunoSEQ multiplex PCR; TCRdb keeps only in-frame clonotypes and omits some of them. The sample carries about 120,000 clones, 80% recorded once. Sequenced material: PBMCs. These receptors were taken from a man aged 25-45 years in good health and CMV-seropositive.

The DNA for the CDR3 is TGTGCCAGCACGGACACCCTTACTGAAGCTTTCTTT. It is translated as CASTDTLTEAFF. This chain joins TRBV25-1 and TRBJ1-1; a possible D gene is TRBD1 (5 bases). The CDR3 has 12 residues. CDR1 is MGHDK and CDR2 is SYGVNS in the germline V gene. Trimming removed 7 bases at V and 5 bases at J, with 11 bases between.

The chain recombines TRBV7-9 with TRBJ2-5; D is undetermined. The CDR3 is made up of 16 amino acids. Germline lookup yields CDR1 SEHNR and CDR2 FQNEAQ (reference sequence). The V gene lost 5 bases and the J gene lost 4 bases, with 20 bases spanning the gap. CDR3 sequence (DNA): TGTGCCAGCAGCCCTATGCCCTCATTACGGGTAGAGACCCAGTACTTC. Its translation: CASSPMPSLRVETQYF.

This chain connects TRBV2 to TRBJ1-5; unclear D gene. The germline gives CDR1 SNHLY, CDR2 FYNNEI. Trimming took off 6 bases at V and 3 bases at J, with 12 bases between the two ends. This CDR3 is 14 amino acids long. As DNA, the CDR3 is TGTGCCAGCAGCCTCGGGTTTCTCAATCAGCCCCAGCATTTT. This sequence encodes CASSLGFLNQPQHF. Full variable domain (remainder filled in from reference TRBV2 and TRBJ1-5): EPEVTQTPSHQVTQMGQEVILRCVPISNHLYFYWYRQILGQKVEFLVSFYNNEISEKSEIFDDQFSVERPDGSNFTLKIRSTKLEDSAMYFCASSLGFLNQPQHFGDGTRLSIL.

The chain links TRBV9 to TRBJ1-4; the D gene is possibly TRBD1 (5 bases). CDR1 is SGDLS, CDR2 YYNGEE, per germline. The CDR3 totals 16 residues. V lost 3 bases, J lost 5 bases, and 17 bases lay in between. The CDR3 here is CASSAGVSPVNEKLFF. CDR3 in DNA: TGTGCCAGCAGCGCGGGGGTCTCACCCGTAAATGAAAAACTGTTTTTT.

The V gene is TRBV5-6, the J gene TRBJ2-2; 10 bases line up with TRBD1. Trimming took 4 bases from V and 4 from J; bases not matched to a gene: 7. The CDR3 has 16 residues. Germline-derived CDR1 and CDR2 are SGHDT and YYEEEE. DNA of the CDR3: TGTGCCAGCAGCCCCCGGGACAGGGGTAGCACCGGGGAGCTGTTTTTT. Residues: CASSPRDRGSTGELFF.

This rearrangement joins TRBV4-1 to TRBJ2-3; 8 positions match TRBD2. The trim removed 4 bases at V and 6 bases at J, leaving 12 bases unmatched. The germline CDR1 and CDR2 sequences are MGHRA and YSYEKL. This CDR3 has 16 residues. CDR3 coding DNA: TGCGCCAGCAGCCCACTCGGGAGGGGGGGATTGGATACGCAGTATTTT. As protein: CASSPLGRGGLDTQYF.

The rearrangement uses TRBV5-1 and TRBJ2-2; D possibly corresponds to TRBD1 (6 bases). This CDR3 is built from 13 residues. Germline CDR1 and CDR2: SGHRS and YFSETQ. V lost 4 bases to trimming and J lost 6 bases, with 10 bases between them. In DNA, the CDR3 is TGCGCCAGCAGCGGTACAGGGCCCGGGGAGCTGTTTTTT. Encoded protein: CASSGTGPGELFF.

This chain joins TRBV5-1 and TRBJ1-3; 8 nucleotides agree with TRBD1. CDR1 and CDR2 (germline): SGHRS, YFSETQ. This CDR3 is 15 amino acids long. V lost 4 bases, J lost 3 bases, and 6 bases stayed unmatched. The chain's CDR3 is CASSPLQGGGNTIYF. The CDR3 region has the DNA TGCGCCAGCAGCCCCCTACAGGGGGGTGGAAACACCATATATTTT. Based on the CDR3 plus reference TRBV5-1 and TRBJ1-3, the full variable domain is KAGVTQTPRYLIKTRGQQVTLSCSPISGHRSVSWYQQTPGQGLQFLFEYFSETQRNKGNFPGRFSGRQFSNSRSEMNVSTLELGDSALYLCASSPLQGGGNTIYFGEGSWLTVV.

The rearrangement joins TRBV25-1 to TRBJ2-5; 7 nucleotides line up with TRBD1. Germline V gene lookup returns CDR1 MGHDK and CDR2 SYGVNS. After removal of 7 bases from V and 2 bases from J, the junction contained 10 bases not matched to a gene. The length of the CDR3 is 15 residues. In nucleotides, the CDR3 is TGTGCCAGCACTGAGAAGGGGGCTAGGCAAGAGACCCAGTACTTC. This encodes CASTEKGARQETQYF. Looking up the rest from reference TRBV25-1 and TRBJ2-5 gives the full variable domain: EADIYQTPRYLVIGTGKKITLECSQTMGHDKMYWYQQDPGMELHLIHYSYGVNSTEKGDLSSESTVSRIRTEHFPLTLESARPSHTSQYLCASTEKGARQETQYFGPGTRLLVL.

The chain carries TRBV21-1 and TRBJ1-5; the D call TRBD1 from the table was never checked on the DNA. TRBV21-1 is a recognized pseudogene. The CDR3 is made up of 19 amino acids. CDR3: CASSTRPGQGSYSNQPQHF. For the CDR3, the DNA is TGTGCCAGCAGCACCCGACCGGGACAGGGATCTTATAGCAATCAGCCCCAGCATTTT.

CDR3 sequence reads: CASSKHPYVEAFF. The CDR3 DNA sequence: TGTGCCAGCAGTAAACACCCGTACGTTGAAGCTTTCTTT. This chain connects TRBV6-1 to TRBJ1-1; D is undetermined. The germline CDR1 and CDR2 sequences are MNHNS and SASEGT. The CDR3 loop spans 13 amino acids. Trimming removed 5 bases at V and 7 bases at J, with 14 bases between.

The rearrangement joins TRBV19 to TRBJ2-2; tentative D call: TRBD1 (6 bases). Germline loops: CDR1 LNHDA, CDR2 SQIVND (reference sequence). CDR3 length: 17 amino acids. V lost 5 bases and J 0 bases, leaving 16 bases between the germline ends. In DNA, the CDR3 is TGTGCCAGTAGTGCTGGGAGCCAGGGGTCGAACACCGGGGAGCTGTTTTTT. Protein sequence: CASSAGSQGSNTGELFF.

This CDR3 reads CASSPTGGGYTF. In DNA form, the CDR3 reads TGTGCCAGCTCCCCGACAGGGGGAGGCTACACCTTC. V usage is TRBV18 and J usage is TRBJ1-2, with 9 bases fitting TRBD1. The CDR3 has 12 residues. V trimming: 6 bases; J trimming: 8 bases; junction bases outside the gene matches: 4. In germline, CDR1 is KGHSH, CDR2 LQKENI.

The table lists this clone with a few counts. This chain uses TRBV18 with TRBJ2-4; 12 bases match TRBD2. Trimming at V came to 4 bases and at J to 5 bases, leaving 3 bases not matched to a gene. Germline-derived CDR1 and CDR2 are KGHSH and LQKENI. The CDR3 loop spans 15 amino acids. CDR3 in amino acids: CASSQTSGGENIQYF. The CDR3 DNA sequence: TGTGCCAGCTCACAGACTAGCGGGGGTGAAAACATTCAGTACTTC.

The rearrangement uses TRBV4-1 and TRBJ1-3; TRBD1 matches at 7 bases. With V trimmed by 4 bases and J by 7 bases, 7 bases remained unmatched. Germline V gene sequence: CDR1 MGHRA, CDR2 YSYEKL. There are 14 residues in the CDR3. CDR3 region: CASSLTGSSNTIYF. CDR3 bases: TGCGCCAGCAGCCTGACAGGGAGCTCGAACACCATATATTTT.

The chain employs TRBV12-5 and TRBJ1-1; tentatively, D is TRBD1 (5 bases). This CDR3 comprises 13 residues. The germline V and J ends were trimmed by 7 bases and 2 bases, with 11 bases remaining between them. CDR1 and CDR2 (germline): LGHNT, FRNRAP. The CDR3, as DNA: TGTGCTAGTGAAATCAGGGAAAACACTGAAGCTTTCTTT. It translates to CASEIRENTEAFF. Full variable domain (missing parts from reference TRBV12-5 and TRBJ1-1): DARVTQTPRHKVTEMGQEVTMRCQPILGHNTVFWYRQTMMQGLELLAYFRNRAPLDDSGMPKDRFSAEMPDATLATLKIQPSEPRDSAVYFCASEIRENTEAFFGQGTRLTVV.

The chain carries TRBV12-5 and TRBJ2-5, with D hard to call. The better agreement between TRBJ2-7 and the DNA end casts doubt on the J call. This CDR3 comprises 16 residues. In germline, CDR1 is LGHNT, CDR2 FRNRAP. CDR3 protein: CASGLGAGLLSYEQYF. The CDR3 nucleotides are TGTGCTAGTGGTTTGGGGGCTGGGCTCCTATCCTACGAGCAGTACTTC.

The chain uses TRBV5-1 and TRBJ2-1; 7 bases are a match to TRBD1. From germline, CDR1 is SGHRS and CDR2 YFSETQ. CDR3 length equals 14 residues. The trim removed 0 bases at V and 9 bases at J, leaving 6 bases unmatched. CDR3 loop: CASSLEAGGPEQFF. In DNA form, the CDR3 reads TGCGCCAGCAGCTTGGAAGCAGGGGGACCTGAGCAGTTCTTC.

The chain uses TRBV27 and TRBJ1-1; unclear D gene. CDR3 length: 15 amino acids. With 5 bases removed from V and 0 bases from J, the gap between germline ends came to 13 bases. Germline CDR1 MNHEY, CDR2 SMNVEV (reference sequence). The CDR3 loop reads CASSPLTVVNTEAFF. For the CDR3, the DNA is TGTGCCAGCAGTCCGCTCACAGTGGTGAACACTGAAGCTTTCTTT.

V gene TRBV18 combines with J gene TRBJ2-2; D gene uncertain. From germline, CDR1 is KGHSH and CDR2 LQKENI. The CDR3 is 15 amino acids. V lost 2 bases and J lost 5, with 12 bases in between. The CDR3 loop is CASSPEVAVTGELFF. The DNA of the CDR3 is TGTGCCAGCTCACCAGAGGTGGCGGTTACCGGGGAGCTGTTTTTT. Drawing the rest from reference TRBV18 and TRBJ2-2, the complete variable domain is NAGVMQNPRHLVRRRGQEARLRCSPMKGHSHVYWYRQLPEEGLKFMVYLQKENIIDESGMPKERFSAEFPKEGPSILRIQQVVRGDSAAYFCASSPEVAVTGELFFGEGSRLTVL.

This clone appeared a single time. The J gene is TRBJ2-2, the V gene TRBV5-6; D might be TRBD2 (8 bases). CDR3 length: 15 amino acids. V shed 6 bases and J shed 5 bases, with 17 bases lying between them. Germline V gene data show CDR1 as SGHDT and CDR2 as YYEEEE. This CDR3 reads CASKSGGQLTGELFF. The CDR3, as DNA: TGTGCCAGCAAAAGCGGGGGACAGTTAACCGGGGAGCTGTTTTTT.

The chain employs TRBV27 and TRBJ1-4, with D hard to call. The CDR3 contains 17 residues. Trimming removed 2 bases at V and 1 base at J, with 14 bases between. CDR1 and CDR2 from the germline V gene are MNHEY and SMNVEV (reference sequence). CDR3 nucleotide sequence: TGTGCCAGCAGTTTAGCGGGGTCGCCCCTAACTAATGAAAAACTGTTTTTT. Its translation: CASSLAGSPLTNEKLFF.

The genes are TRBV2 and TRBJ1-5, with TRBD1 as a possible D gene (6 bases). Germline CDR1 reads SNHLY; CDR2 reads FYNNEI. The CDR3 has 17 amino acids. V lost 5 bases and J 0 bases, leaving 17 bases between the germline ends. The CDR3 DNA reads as TGTGCCAGCAGTTTGGTCAGGGGCTATACTAGCAATCAGCCCCAGCATTTT. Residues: CASSLVRGYTSNQPQHF.

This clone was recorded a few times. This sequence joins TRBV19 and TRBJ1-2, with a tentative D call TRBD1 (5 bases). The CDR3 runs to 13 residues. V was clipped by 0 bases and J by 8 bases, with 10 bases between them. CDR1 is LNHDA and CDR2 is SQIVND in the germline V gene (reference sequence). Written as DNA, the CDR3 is TGTGCCAGTAGTATAGATGAAAGGGGAGGCTACACCTTC. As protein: CASSIDERGGYTF.